These 32 T cell receptor beta chains share one sample of origin, sequenced in a study of identical twins (dated by TCRdb to the mid-2010s). The protocol used for the library was 5' RACE. Data came from an Illumina HiSeq 2000. The public reads were reprocessed in TCRdb via fastp at Q25 and MiXCR, keeping in-frame beta chains. Entries are consolidated by CDR3 protein sequence, retaining the most common genes and DNA. This sample lists 350,000 to 400,000 distinct CDR3 sequences; roughly 9% were detected once. Roughly 9% of the sample is held by the ten biggest clonotypes. The sequenced sample was naive T cells sorted from blood. Read against the paper, the sample's cell subset or site label means: cells isolated with a human naive T-cell isolation kit. The receptors stem from a woman aged 45-59 years in good health.

This clonotype was found a few times. V usage is TRBV20-1 and J usage is TRBJ2-2; D possibly uses TRBD1 or TRBD2 (5 bases each). Germline lookup yields CDR1 DFQATT and CDR2 SNEGSKA (reference sequence). V was trimmed by 3 bases and J by 6 bases, leaving 17 bases between them. This CDR3 has 15 residues. The chain's CDR3 is CSASPGTTGAGELFF. Here the CDR3 DNA reads TGCAGTGCTAGCCCTGGGACGACCGGGGCCGGGGAGCTGTTTTTT.

The CDR3 sequence is CASTPGGSIRGYNEQFF. CDR3 coding DNA: TGTGCCAGCACCCCAGGGGGCTCAATAAGAGGCTACAATGAGCAGTTCTTC. V and J are TRBV12-3 or TRBV12-4 and TRBJ2-1; 8 bases fit TRBD1. The CDR3 has 17 amino acids. V shed 7 bases and J 3 bases; nucleotides not matched to a gene: 14.

This clonotype appeared many times. This chain uses TRBV6-5 with TRBJ2-2, with D hard to call. V gave up 10 bases and J gave up 8 bases, with 8 bases separating them. This CDR3 comprises 10 residues. CDR1 and CDR2 (germline): MNHEY, SVGAGI. The CDR3 loop reads CATRRGELFF. The CDR3 DNA reads TGTGCCACTAGGCGGGGGGAGCTGTTTTTT.

This clonotype was detected ten times or more. The V gene is TRBV3-1, the J gene TRBJ1-5; no reliable D call. Trimming cost V 1 base and J 9 bases, with 13 bases left between them. Germline CDR1 reads LGHDT; CDR2 reads YNNKEL (reference sequence). CDR3 length: 14 amino acids. The CDR3 spells CASSQASARGPQHF. CDR3 sequence (DNA): TGTGCCAGCAGCCAAGCCTCAGCCCGGGGGCCCCAGCATTTT.

This clonotype was seen only a few times. The chain joins TRBV6-5 to TRBJ1-4, with D maybe TRBD1 (6 bases). Trimming cost V 0 bases and J 4 bases, with 18 bases left between them. In germline, CDR1 is MNHEY, CDR2 SVGAGI. CDR3 length: 18 amino acids. The CDR3 DNA reads as TGTGCCAGCAGTTACTCACCTTTTGCAGGGGCCGATAATGAAAAACTGTTTTTT. This translates into CASSYSPFAGADNEKLFF.

This clonotype showed up just a few times. This rearrangement joins TRBV29-1 to TRBJ2-4; the D gene could be TRBD1 or TRBD2 (5 bases each). CDR1 and CDR2 (germline): SQVTM, ANQGSEA. This CDR3 contains 12 residues. V lost 7 bases, J lost 3 bases, and 10 bases lay in between. CDR3 coding DNA: TGCAGCGCCGGGACGGTCAAAAACATTCAGTACTTC. It codes for CSAGTVKNIQYF.

This clonotype turned up a few times. V usage is TRBV20-1 and J usage is TRBJ1-5, with D possibly TRBD1 on 5 matching bases. This CDR3 contains 15 residues. Germline values: CDR1 DFQATT, CDR2 SNEGSKA (reference sequence). V was pared by 0 bases and J by 4 bases, with 13 bases between. The CDR3 region is CSARDGALLNQPQHF. CDR3 in DNA: TGCAGTGCTAGAGATGGGGCTCTTCTTAATCAGCCCCAGCATTTT.

The V and J genes are TRBV5-1 and TRBJ2-6; D may be TRBD1 (5 bases). V lost 4 bases and J lost 0, with 8 bases in between. CDR1 is SGHRS and CDR2 is YFSETQ in the germline V gene. There are 15 residues in the CDR3. Here the CDR3 reads CASSPTDSGANVLTF. DNA of the CDR3: TGCGCCAGCAGCCCGACAGACTCTGGGGCCAACGTCCTGACTTTC. Filled out from reference TRBV5-1 and TRBJ2-6, the complete variable domain reads KAGVTQTPRYLIKTRGQQVTLSCSPISGHRSVSWYQQTPGQGLQFLFEYFSETQRNKGNFPGRFSGRQFSNSRSEMNVSTLELGDSALYLCASSPTDSGANVLTFGAGSRLTVL.

This clonotype was observed a handful of times. The V gene is TRBV5-1, the J gene TRBJ1-2; D gene uncertain. The germline V gene encodes CDR1 SGHRS and CDR2 YFSETQ. The V end lost 0 bases, the J end lost 4 bases, and 10 bases lay between the germline ends. The CDR3 contains 14 residues. The CDR3 here is CASSLGSSFYGYTF. The CDR3 DNA follows: TGCGCCAGCAGCTTGGGATCAAGCTTCTATGGCTACACCTTC.

This clonotype was recorded a few times. The genes are TRBV9 and TRBJ1-2; 7 bases are a match to TRBD1. The V segment lost 3 bases and the J segment 8 bases; nucleotides outside the gene matches: 7. The CDR3 is 13 residues long. CDR1 and CDR2 from the germline V gene are SGDLS and YYNGEE. CDR3: CASSAEGASGYTF. For the CDR3, the DNA is TGTGCCAGCAGCGCAGAGGGGGCATCCGGCTACACCTTC.

This rearrangement joins TRBV20-1 to TRBJ2-3, with TRBD2 matching over 7 bases. Germline lookup yields CDR1 DFQATT and CDR2 SNEGSKA (reference sequence). V lost 1 base and J lost 3; bases outside the gene matches: 10. This CDR3 contains 16 residues. CDR3 loop: CSARVAVGGLTDTQYF. The CDR3 DNA reads as TGCAGTGCTAGAGTCGCGGTGGGAGGGCTGACAGATACGCAGTATTTT.

The chain couples TRBV2 to TRBJ2-1, with D tentatively TRBD2 (5 bases). CDR3 size: 13 residues. V was clipped by 10 bases and J by 5 bases, with 15 bases between them. Germline CDR1 is SNHLY and CDR2 is FYNNEI. The CDR3 loop reads CATSPQVHNEQFF. The CDR3 DNA reads as TGTGCCACTAGCCCCCAGGTCCACAATGAGCAGTTCTTC.

This clonotype came up a few times. The rearrangement joins TRBV19 to TRBJ2-2; tentative D call: TRBD2 (6 bases). Germline CDR1 LNHDA, CDR2 SQIVND (reference sequence). V shed 0 bases and J shed 7 bases, with 12 bases lying between them. The length of the CDR3 is 15 residues. The CDR3 loop is CASSIEEGRNGELFF. The CDR3 coding sequence is TGTGCCAGTAGTATAGAGGAGGGGCGGAACGGGGAGCTGTTTTTT. The complete variable domain, with remaining parts taken from reference TRBV19 and TRBJ2-2, reads DGGITQSPKYLFRKEGQNVTLSCEQNLNHDAMYWYRQDPGQGLRLIYYSQIVNDFQKGDIAEGYSVSREKKESFPLTVTSAQKNPTAFYLCASSIEEGRNGELFFGEGSRLTVL.

The rearrangement uses TRBV20-1 and TRBJ1-5, with 7 bases fitting TRBD1. This CDR3 contains 13 residues. Germline values: CDR1 DFQATT, CDR2 SNEGSKA (reference sequence). Germline trimming cut 3 bases from V and 5 bases from J; bases unmatched to any gene: 4. The CDR3 bases are TGCAGTGCTAGGAGGGGGCCGCATCAGCCCCAGCATTTT. It codes for CSARRGPHQPQHF.

The sample holds a few counts of this clonotype. The rearrangement uses TRBV5-1 and TRBJ2-4; D may correspond to TRBD1 or TRBD2 (5 bases each). Germline loops: CDR1 SGHRS, CDR2 YFSETQ. V gave up 0 bases and J gave up 7 bases, with 11 bases separating them. The CDR3 contains 14 residues. The CDR3 here is CASSLGQGPNIQYF. CDR3 nucleotides: TGCGCCAGCAGCTTGGGCCAGGGACCCAACATTCAGTACTTC.

This chain links TRBV20-1 with TRBJ2-5; 7 bases are shared with TRBD2. With 3 bases clipped from V and 2 bases from J, the junction kept 6 bases outside the gene matches. CDR3 size: 14 residues. Per germline, CDR1 DFQATT and CDR2 SNEGSKA (reference sequence). CDR3 nucleotides: TGCAGTGCTAGCCTGCCTAGCGGACAAGAGACCCAGTACTTC. Translated: CSASLPSGQETQYF.

This clonotype was seen ten or more times. This chain joins TRBV10-3 and TRBJ2-1; D assignment may be TRBD1 or TRBD2 (5 bases each). The CDR3 is made up of 12 amino acids. Trimming left V 4 bases short and J 8 bases short, with 9 bases between. Germline V CDR1 and CDR2: ENHRY, SYGVKD. DNA of the CDR3: TGTGCCATCAGTGTCGAGGGGCATGAGCAGTTCTTC. It yields the protein CAISVEGHEQFF.

This clonotype came up a few times. J is TRBJ2-1 and V is TRBV6-1, with D unclear. Trimming left V 0 bases short and J 1 base short, with 7 bases between. The CDR3 is 15 amino acids. CDR1 and CDR2 from the germline V gene are MNHNS and SASEGT. The CDR3 bases are TGTGCCAGCAGTGAAGCGGCCGGATCCTACAATGAGCAGTTCTTC. It encodes CASSEAAGSYNEQFF.

This clonotype appeared a few times. Here the CDR3 DNA reads TGTGCCAGCAGTTATCCTGGACTAGCGAAATACAATGAGCAGTTCTTC. Protein: CASSYPGLAKYNEQFF. V and J are TRBV28 and TRBJ2-1, with 9 bases lining up with TRBD2. CDR3 size: 16 residues. After removal of 4 bases from V and 4 bases from J, the junction contained 8 bases not matched to a gene. In germline, CDR1 is MDHEN, CDR2 SYDVKM. Complete variable domain (other parts from reference TRBV28 and TRBJ2-1): DVKVTQSSRYLVKRTGEKVFLECVQDMDHENMFWYRQDPGLGLRLIYFSYDVKMKEKGDIPEGYSVSREKKERFSLILESASTNQTSMYLCASSYPGLAKYNEQFFGPGTRLTVL.

This clonotype has at least ten counts. The V and J genes are TRBV29-1 and TRBJ2-7; 10 bases fit TRBD2. CDR1 SQVTM and CDR2 ANQGSEA come from the germline V gene. The length of the CDR3 is 15 residues. Unmatched junction bases numbered 7, after V lost 2 bases and J lost 3 bases. This CDR3 is CSVERGVAGGYEQYF. The DNA for the CDR3 is TGCAGCGTTGAAAGGGGTGTAGCGGGAGGCTACGAGCAGTACTTC.

This clonotype has only a few counts. The chain carries TRBV24-1 and TRBJ1-1, with D uncertain. Germline CDR1 is KGHDR and CDR2 is SFDVKD. This CDR3 region has 12 residues. V gave up 2 bases and J gave up 4 bases, with 4 bases separating them. CDR3 nucleotides: TGTGCCACCAGTGATTCCACCACTGAAGCTTTCTTT. Translating it yields CATSDSTTEAFF.

This clonotype turned up a few times. The chain has TRBV12-3 or TRBV12-4 and TRBJ2-1; D may be TRBD2 (5 bases). V lost 4 bases and J lost 0, with 10 bases in between. The CDR3 is 15 residues long. The CDR3 is CASSSGLLSYNEQFF. In DNA form, the CDR3 reads TGTGCCAGCAGTTCCGGACTGCTCTCCTACAATGAGCAGTTCTTC.

The chain recombines TRBV9 with TRBJ2-2; no clear D. Germline CDR1 reads SGDLS; CDR2 reads YYNGEE. V was cut by 9 bases and J by 4 bases, with 10 bases left in between. The CDR3 length is 12 residues. The DNA of the CDR3 is TGTGCCAACCCGGAGAGCACCGGGGAGCTGTTTTTT. Translation gives CANPESTGELFF.

The rearrangement uses TRBV29-1 and TRBJ2-4; D ambiguous. CDR1 and CDR2 from the germline V gene are SQVTM and ANQGSEA. This CDR3 has 12 amino acids. V was shortened by 4 bases and J by 9 bases, with 13 bases between the two germline ends. CDR3 DNA: TGCAGCGTTGTACACGGGTATGGCATTCAGTACTTC. Translating gives CSVVHGYGIQYF. Together with reference TRBV29-1 and TRBJ2-4, the CDR3 gives the full variable domain: SAVISQKPSRDICQRGTSLTIQCQVDSQVTMMFWYRQQPGQSLTLIATANQGSEATYESGFVIDKFPISRPNLTFSTLTVSNMSPEDSSIYLCSVVHGYGIQYFGAGTRLSVL.

This clonotype was seen more than once but under ten times. The chain uses TRBV5-1 and TRBJ2-4, with D perhaps TRBD2 (6 bases). The CDR3 is 16 residues long. V was shortened by 3 bases and J by 0 bases, with 13 bases between the two germline ends. CDR1 SGHRS and CDR2 YFSETQ come from the germline V gene. The CDR3 DNA sequence: TGCGCCAGCAGCTCGGACCCGGGACTAGCCAAAAACATTCAGTACTTC. This sequence encodes CASSSDPGLAKNIQYF.

This clonotype was observed a handful of times. V is TRBV6-5 and J is TRBJ2-3, with 8 nucleotides matching TRBD2. Germline-derived CDR1 and CDR2 are MNHEY and SVGAGI. This CDR3 has 16 residues. Losses at the gene ends were 4 bases for V and 5 bases for J; bases not matched to a gene: 11. The chain's CDR3 is CASSSVDGRAGDTQYF. The CDR3 DNA sequence: TGTGCCAGCAGTTCAGTTGACGGGAGGGCCGGAGATACGCAGTATTTT.

This clonotype was found a few times. The chain has TRBV5-1 and TRBJ1-6; 8 bases agree with TRBD1. This CDR3 is built from 14 residues. Trimming cost V 4 bases and J 9 bases; bases outside gene matches: 6. Germline values: CDR1 SGHRS, CDR2 YFSETQ. The CDR3 bases are TGCGCCAGCAGCCAAGACAGGGGAGGTTCACCCCTCCACTTT. It yields the protein CASSQDRGGSPLHF.

This clonotype was recorded many times. CDR3 protein: CASSFIRGRLNEQFF. DNA of the CDR3: TGCGCCAGCAGCTTTATCAGGGGGCGTCTCAATGAGCAGTTCTTC. The chain has TRBV5-1 and TRBJ2-1; TRBD1 matches 8 bases. The J segment lost 6 bases and the V segment lost 2 bases, leaving 7 bases of the junction unmatched. This CDR3 is 15 amino acids long. The V gene's germline CDR1 is SGHRS and CDR2 YFSETQ.

This clonotype was recorded at least ten times. The chain has TRBV5-1 and TRBJ2-3; D possibly corresponds to TRBD2 (6 bases). Germline-derived CDR1 and CDR2 are SGHRS and YFSETQ. V lost 0 bases to trimming and J lost 1 base, with 15 bases between them. The CDR3 loop spans 17 amino acids. As DNA, the CDR3 is TGCGCCAGCAGCTTGGATACGGGGCCGGGGGGCACAGATACGCAGTATTTT. As protein: CASSLDTGPGGTDTQYF.

Only a few counts were recorded for this clonotype. The chain is built from TRBV7-8 and TRBJ2-1, with 9 nucleotides matching TRBD2. Germline CDR1 reads SGHVS; CDR2 reads FQNEAQ. This CDR3 comprises 15 residues. J gave up 9 bases and V 2 bases, and 8 bases lay outside the gene matches. CDR3 DNA: TGTGCCAGCAGCTTACTCGCGGGAGGGCCGAGTGAGCAGTTCTTC. It codes for CASSLLAGGPSEQFF.

The V gene is TRBV7-9, the J gene TRBJ2-1, with D tentatively TRBD1 (6 bases). Germline V lookup: CDR1 SEHNR, CDR2 FQNEAQ (reference sequence). This CDR3 contains 19 residues. V lost 1 base and J 0 bases, leaving 19 bases between the germline ends. CDR3 in DNA: TGTGCCAGCAGCTTAGTTGGGAGATGGGACACCAGCTCCTACAATGAGCAGTTCTTC. This translates into CASSLVGRWDTSSYNEQFF. The full variable domain, its missing parts supplied by reference TRBV7-9 and TRBJ2-1, is DTGVSQNPRHKITKRGQNVTFRCDPISEHNRLYWYRQTLGQGPEFLTYFQNEAQLEKSRLLSDRFSAERPKGSFSTLEIQRTEQGDSAMYLCASSLVGRWDTSSYNEQFFGPGTRLTVL.

In its sample, this clonotype was seen a few times. The chain combines TRBV3-1 with TRBJ2-1; D is possibly TRBD2 (6 bases). Trimming stripped 1 base from V and 8 bases from J, with 15 bases between. This CDR3 region has 15 residues. Germline lookup yields CDR1 LGHDT and CDR2 YNNKEL (reference sequence). CDR3 region: CASSQVGRLGYEQFF. CDR3 nucleotide sequence: TGTGCCAGCAGCCAAGTTGGGAGACTAGGATATGAGCAGTTCTTC.